A single sample is the source of the 17 T cell receptor beta chains below, sequenced in a study of T cells after yellow fever vaccination. TCRdb itself ran the 5' RACE reads through MiXCR, one entry per CDR3 protein. The table has 360,000 or so distinct CDR3 sequences, approximately 10% seen once. The source material was PBMCs, sampled on the day of the first yellow fever vaccination. The source is a man aged 18 to 29 who received the YFV17D yellow fever vaccine.

This clonotype appeared many times. A read error may account for a junction end that differs from germline. V gene TRBV7-7 combines with J gene TRBJ1-1, with D possibly matching TRBD1 (5 bases). CDR3 length: 13 amino acids. In germline, CDR1 is SSHAT, CDR2 FNYEAQ (reference sequence). In DNA form, the CDR3 reads TGTGCTAGCAGCCCGGACACGAACACTGAAGCTTTCTTT. As protein: CASSPDTNTEAFF.

This clonotype was counted between two and nine times. The chain combines TRBV5-1 with TRBJ1-1; the match to TRBD1 covers 8 bases. The CDR3 has 15 residues. The germline CDR1 and CDR2 sequences are SGHRS and YFSETQ. J gave up 4 bases and V 0 bases, and 5 bases lay outside the gene matches. CDR3 protein: CASSLAGQGGTEAFF. The CDR3, as DNA: TGCGCCAGCAGCTTGGCCGGACAGGGTGGCACTGAAGCTTTCTTT.

This clonotype has ten or more counts. The rearrangement links TRBV5-1 to TRBJ2-3; 9 nucleotides line up with TRBD2. The CDR3 is made up of 14 amino acids. Germline loops: CDR1 SGHRS, CDR2 YFSETQ. V lost 2 bases and J lost 3; bases outside the gene matches: 1. Here the CDR3 DNA reads TGCGCCAGCAGCTTCCTAGCGGGGACAGATACGCAGTATTTT. Its protein product is CASSFLAGTDTQYF.

The V gene is TRBV27, the J gene TRBJ1-5; weak D call: TRBD1 (5 bases). Germline CDR1 reads MNHEY; CDR2 reads SMNVEV (reference sequence). CDR3 length: 15 residues. Trimming cost V 6 bases and J 0 bases, with 12 bases left between them. The CDR3 is CASSPTGNSNQPQHF. CDR3 DNA sequence: TGTGCCAGCAGCCCTACAGGTAATAGCAATCAGCCCCAGCATTTT.

J is TRBJ2-4 and V is TRBV7-2; 7 bases fit TRBD2. Germline CDR1 reads SGHTA; CDR2 reads FQGNSA. Trimming cost V 5 bases and J 1 base; bases outside gene matches: 8. The CDR3 is 16 amino acids. The CDR3 spells CASSLWTSSAKNIQYF. The CDR3 DNA reads TGTGCCAGCAGCCTATGGACTAGTTCGGCCAAAAACATTCAGTACTTC.

This clonotype was seen more than once but under ten times. The chain couples TRBV19 to TRBJ2-1, with unresolved D. The germline V gene has CDR1 LNHDA and CDR2 SQIVND (reference sequence). The germline V and J ends were trimmed by 4 bases and 2 bases, with 9 bases remaining between them. CDR3 length: 14 residues. CDR3 protein: CASSRLLPYNEQFF. For the CDR3, the DNA is TGTGCCAGTAGTAGACTGCTACCCTACAATGAGCAGTTCTTC.

This clonotype was seen more than once but under ten times. The chain carries TRBV29-1 and TRBJ2-1; 7 nucleotides line up with TRBD1. CDR3 length equals 13 residues. The V gene end was trimmed by 6 bases and the J gene end by 1 base; junction bases not matched to a gene: 3. CDR1 SQVTM and CDR2 ANQGSEA come from the germline V gene. The CDR3: CSVGTVSYNEQFF. DNA of the CDR3: TGCAGCGTCGGGACAGTGTCCTACAATGAGCAGTTCTTC.

In its sample, this clonotype was seen many times. The chain couples TRBV12-3 or TRBV12-4 to TRBJ2-5, with 7 bases identical to TRBD2. The CDR3 is 14 residues long. V lost 3 bases to trimming and J lost 5 bases; unmatched junction nucleotides: 6. CDR3 loop: CASSLGGMGETQYF. CDR3 in DNA: TGTGCCAGCAGTTTGGGGGGGATGGGCGAGACCCAGTACTTC.

This clonotype was seen a handful of times. The gene calls are TRBV11-2 and TRBJ2-3; TRBD2 matches at 15 bases. The junction had 5 bases not matched to a gene; V was cut back by 3 bases and J by 1 base. The length of the CDR3 is 18 residues. The V gene's germline CDR1 is SGHAT and CDR2 FQNNGV. As DNA, the CDR3 is TGTGCCAGCAGCTTGGGACTAGCGGGGGGCTCTCGCACAGATACGCAGTATTTT. Translated: CASSLGLAGGSRTDTQYF.

This clonotype has only one observation. J is TRBJ2-7 and V is TRBV7-2; 15 positions match TRBD2. The germline V gene has CDR1 SGHTA and CDR2 FQGNSA. The CDR3 has 15 amino acids. With V trimmed by 5 bases and J by 9 bases, 8 bases remained unmatched. CDR3 sequence: CASSPDGLAGGRQYF. DNA of the CDR3: TGTGCCAGCAGCCCCGATGGACTAGCGGGGGGGAGGCAGTACTTC.

V is TRBV7-9 and J is TRBJ2-5, with a tentative D call TRBD2 (7 bases). From germline, CDR1 is SEHNR and CDR2 FQNEAQ (reference sequence). V was trimmed by 4 bases and J by 3 bases, leaving 18 bases between them. The CDR3 is 16 residues long. The CDR3 DNA reads TGTGCCAGCAGCTGGCACCGGAGGGGGGGTGAAGAGACCCAGTACTTC. It encodes CASSWHRRGGEETQYF.

The genes are TRBV7-6 and TRBJ2-7; D is unresolved. The ends were cut back, 1 base at V and 1 base at J, with 11 bases in the middle. CDR1 is SGHVS, CDR2 FNYEAQ, per germline. This CDR3 region has 15 residues. CDR3 coding DNA: TGTGCCAGCAGCTTAGAAGCGAAAGAGTCCTACGAGCAGTACTTC. It is translated as CASSLEAKESYEQYF.

The chain combines TRBV20-1 with TRBJ2-1; 7 nucleotides align to TRBD1. The CDR3 runs 14 residues. The germline gives CDR1 DFQATT, CDR2 SNEGSKA (reference sequence). After removal of 6 bases from V and 6 bases from J, the junction contained 11 bases not matched to a gene. CDR3 residues: CSAPLTGWFNEQFF. In DNA form, the CDR3 reads TGCAGTGCGCCTCTGACAGGGTGGTTCAATGAGCAGTTCTTC.

The gene calls are TRBV7-3 and TRBJ2-3; the match to TRBD2 covers 14 bases. CDR3 size: 19 residues. The V gene's germline CDR1 is SGHTA and CDR2 FQGTGA. V trimming: 4 bases; J trimming: 2 bases; junction bases outside the gene matches: 11. CDR3 region: CASSSEPGLAGAITDTQYF. Written as DNA, the CDR3 is TGTGCCAGCAGCTCGGAACCGGGACTAGCGGGGGCGATCACAGATACGCAGTATTTT.

This clonotype came up a few times. The chain is built from TRBV15 and TRBJ1-6; D call uncertain. V was cut by 0 bases and J by 2 bases, with 11 bases left in between. Germline V gene sequence: CDR1 LNHNV, CDR2 YYDKDF (reference sequence). This CDR3 comprises 17 residues. The chain's CDR3 is CATSRDPQRPYNSPLHF. The DNA for the CDR3 is TGTGCCACCAGCAGAGATCCGCAGCGTCCCTATAATTCACCCCTCCACTTT.

J is TRBJ2-7 and V is TRBV6-1; no clear D gene. Trimming left V 6 bases short and J 0 bases short, with 24 bases between. The CDR3 spans 18 residues. Per the germline V gene, CDR1 is MNHNS and CDR2 is SASEGT. In DNA, the CDR3 is TGTGCCAGCAGCTCCCCCGCCGTTGGGATAACTAACTCCTACGAGCAGTACTTC. It codes for CASSSPAVGITNSYEQYF.

This clonotype was detected only a few times. The gene calls are TRBV21-1 and TRBJ2-7. TRBV21-1 is a known pseudogene. CDR3 length: 16 residues. CDR3 nucleotides: TGTGCCAGCAGCAAAGCTGTGGGGAACCACTCCTACGAGCAGTACGTC. This encodes CASSKAVGNHSYEQYV.